The clone carrying this T cell receptor beta chain was counted a few times. TCRdb re-called the PCR reads with MiXCR, one entry per CDR3 protein. This sample carries thousands of distinct CDR3 sequences, roughly 15% of them seen once, and the ten largest clones take roughly a sixth. This record belongs to a study of tumor-infiltrating lymphocytes in oesophageal squamous cell carcinoma. Germline V gene lookup returns CDR1 LGHDT and CDR2 YNNKEL (reference sequence). This CDR3 comprises 15 residues. V gave up 5 bases and J gave up 5 bases; unmatched junction bases: 7. The genes are TRBV3-1 and TRBJ2-2; 8 bases align to TRBD1. Sequenced sample: esophageal tumor tissue. The receptor's source is a male donor with esophageal squamous cell carcinoma. CDR3 DNA sequence: TGTGCCAGCAGCTACCGGGACAGGAAAACCGGGGAGCTGTTTTTT. It specifies CASSYRDRKTGELFF. Combining the CDR3 with reference TRBV3-1 and TRBJ2-2 gives the whole variable domain DTAVSQTPKYLVTQMGNDKSIKCEQNLGHDTMYWYKQDSKKFLKIMFSYNNKELIINETVPNRFSPKSPDKAHLNLHINSLELGDSAVYFCASSYRDRKTGELFFGEGSRLTVL.